These 21 T cell receptor beta chains originate from one sample sequenced in a study of T cell repertoires in cytomegalovirus infection (dated by TCRdb to the late 2010s). No antigen has been assigned to these receptors. Sequencing relied on an Illumina HiSeq 1500. Using fastp at Q25 and MiXCR, TCRdb reprocessed the public reads and kept productive beta chains. Every distinct CDR3 protein forms one entry, paired with its most common genes and DNA. The sample data list around 900,000 distinct CDR3 sequences, and 30% to 40% of these were observed just once. Of the sample, around 15% falls within the top ten clones. According to the study, the label for this sample's treatment or condition signals: in vitro stimulation with specific CMV peptide epitopes to enrich CMV-specific T cells. The material sequenced was cultured CD8+ T cells from PBMCs, taken from culture after CMV antigen stimulation. All receptors come from a human donor in good health (CMV status not recorded). Some clones in this sample may be carry-over from other donors' samples.

V gene TRBV2 combines with J gene TRBJ2-7; TRBD2 might be the D (6 bases). There are 14 residues in the CDR3. Trimming took off 4 bases at V and 4 bases at J, with 14 bases between the two ends. Germline loops: CDR1 SNHLY, CDR2 FYNNEI. The CDR3 DNA reads as TGTGCCAGCAGTGGGGACTCCCTTTTTTACGAGCAGTACTTC. This codes for CASSGDSLFYEQYF.

This clonotype appeared a few times. V gene TRBV6-2 or TRBV6-3 combines with J gene TRBJ2-3; the D gene is possibly TRBD1 (7 bases). Germline V gene data show CDR1 as MNHEY and CDR2 as SVGEGT. The CDR3 loop spans 16 amino acids. V was trimmed by 0 bases and J by 2 bases, leaving 12 bases between them. This chain's CDR3 is CASSYSHRGLTDTQYF. Here the CDR3 DNA reads TGTGCCAGCAGTTACTCGCACAGGGGACTCACAGATACGCAGTATTTT.

This clonotype was found a few times. The rearrangement links TRBV6-1 to TRBJ2-3, with TRBD2 matching over 11 bases. The J segment lost 6 bases and the V segment lost 2 bases, leaving 4 bases of the junction unmatched. The CDR3 has 15 residues. Germline CDR1 MNHNS, CDR2 SASEGT. The CDR3 loop is CASSEWASGGDTQYF. The DNA for the CDR3 is TGTGCCAGCAGTGAATGGGCTAGCGGGGGGGATACGCAGTATTTT.

The V and J genes are TRBV7-9 and TRBJ2-7; TRBD1 agrees at 9 bases. The CDR3 extends over 15 amino acids. The germline CDR1 and CDR2 sequences are SEHNR and FQNEAQ (reference sequence). The junction had 11 bases not matched to a gene; V was cut back by 4 bases and J by 7 bases. The chain's CDR3 is CASSSTGGFLEEQYF. The CDR3 coding sequence is TGTGCCAGCAGCTCGACAGGGGGTTTCTTAGAGGAGCAGTACTTC.

The J gene is TRBJ1-2, the V gene TRBV5-4, with unresolved D. The CDR3 totals 13 residues. Germline CDR1 SGHNT, CDR2 YYREEE (reference sequence). Trimming pared 5 bases from V and 5 bases from J, leaving 13 bases between. The CDR3: CASSNRETYGYTF. Written as DNA, the CDR3 is TGTGCCAGCAGTAATAGGGAAACTTATGGCTACACCTTC. Full variable domain (outside the CDR3, taken from reference TRBV5-4 and TRBJ1-2): ETGVTQSPTHLIKTRGQQVTLRCSSQSGHNTVSWYQQALGQGPQFIFQYYREEENGRGNFPPRFSGLQFPNYSSELNVNALELDDSALYLCASSNRETYGYTFGSGTRLTVV.

The rearrangement links TRBV9 to TRBJ1-1, with TRBD1 matching over 9 bases. Germline V gives CDR1 SGDLS, CDR2 YYNGEE. The ends lost 4 bases at V and 6 bases at J; junction bases unmatched: 10. The CDR3 length is 15 residues. The CDR3 DNA reads as TGTGCCAGCAGCTTCACCGGGACAGGGTATGCTGAAGCTTTCTTT. This gives the protein CASSFTGTGYAEAFF.

This clonotype was counted a few times. The chain carries TRBV11-2 and TRBJ2-5; D is uncertain. The V end lost 5 bases, the J end lost 0 bases, and 10 bases lay between the germline ends. CDR1 SGHAT and CDR2 FQNNGV come from the germline V gene. The CDR3 is made up of 14 amino acids. This CDR3 reads CASSRRRHQETQYF. Written as DNA, the CDR3 is TGTGCCAGCAGCCGCAGGCGGCACCAAGAGACCCAGTACTTC. The entire variable domain, with the rest obtained from reference TRBV11-2 and TRBJ2-5, is as follows: EAGVAQSPRYKIIEKRQSVAFWCNPISGHATLYWYQQILGQGPKLLIQFQNNGVVDDSQLPKDRFSAERLKGVDSTLKIQPAKLEDSAVYLCASSRRRHQETQYFGPGTRLLVL.

As to this clonotype: A read error may be the cause here, since a much bigger clone is one base away. The V gene is TRBV6-5, the J gene TRBJ2-1, with a weak D call TRBD1 (5 bases). The CDR3 is 12 amino acids. Trimming stripped 4 bases from V and 6 bases from J, with 7 bases between. CDR1 and CDR2 (germline): MNHEY, SVGAGI. CDR3 DNA: TGTGCCAGCAGTTCCAGGGTCAATGAGCAGTTCTTC. Protein: CASSSRVNEQFF.

The chain uses TRBV4-1 and TRBJ2-1; 7 bases fit TRBD1. Trimming removed 2 bases from V and 7 bases from J; junction bases left unmatched: 5. This CDR3 comprises 14 residues. Germline V gene lookup returns CDR1 MGHRA and CDR2 YSYEKL. The CDR3, as DNA: TGCGCCAGCAGCCAAACAGGGGTGTTGAATGAGCAGTTCTTC. Protein sequence: CASSQTGVLNEQFF.

Only a few counts were recorded for this clonotype. The chain is built from TRBV7-6 and TRBJ2-6; D gene ambiguous. There are 14 residues in the CDR3. Trimming pared 5 bases from V and 4 bases from J, leaving 9 bases between. Germline V lookup: CDR1 SGHVS, CDR2 FNYEAQ. The CDR3 coding sequence is TGTGCCAGCAGCCACCCTGGGGGGGCCAACGTCCTGACTTTC. Protein sequence: CASSHPGGANVLTF.

The J gene is TRBJ1-5, the V gene TRBV27; weak D call: TRBD1 (5 bases). Germline assignment: CDR1 MNHEY and CDR2 SMNVEV (reference sequence). Trimming removed 0 bases from V and 5 bases from J, with 11 bases in between. This CDR3 spans 15 amino acids. CDR3 nucleotide sequence: TGTGCCAGCAGTTTATCGAAAGGGGCTTATCAGCCCCAGCATTTT. Translated, it gives CASSLSKGAYQPQHF.

The chain joins TRBV7-6 to TRBJ1-1, with 10 bases aligning to TRBD1. V lost 3 bases, J lost 5 bases, and 12 bases stayed unmatched. Germline CDR1 and CDR2: SGHVS and FNYEAQ. CDR3 size: 17 residues. CDR3 residues: CASSFSLRQGAGTEAFF. Written as DNA, the CDR3 is TGTGCCAGCAGCTTTAGTCTCCGACAGGGGGCGGGAACTGAAGCTTTCTTT.

The J gene is TRBJ1-5, the V gene TRBV6-1, with 7 bases lining up with TRBD1. The junction had 5 bases not matched to a gene; V was cut back by 1 base and J by 5 bases. Germline V gene data show CDR1 as MNHNS and CDR2 as SASEGT. The CDR3 loop spans 15 amino acids. Here the CDR3 reads CASSEVSGGYQPQHF. In DNA form, the CDR3 reads TGTGCCAGCAGTGAAGTGTCAGGGGGGTATCAGCCCCAGCATTTT.

The chain couples TRBV19 to TRBJ2-5; possible D gene TRBD2, 6 bases. Looked up from germline, CDR1 is LNHDA and CDR2 is SQIVND (reference sequence). CDR3 length: 14 amino acids. V lost 1 base, J lost 6 bases, and 12 bases lay in between. CDR3 sequence reads: CASSIGSSAKTQYF. CDR3 nucleotides: TGTGCCAGTAGTATAGGGTCTAGCGCGAAGACCCAGTACTTC.

This clonotype has only a few counts. V and J are TRBV7-2 and TRBJ2-6; D unclear. CDR3 length: 15 residues. Germline CDR1 is SGHTA and CDR2 is FQGNSA. The V end lost 6 bases, the J end lost 0 bases, and 9 bases lay between the germline ends. The chain's CDR3 is CASSWTVSGANVLTF. CDR3 nucleotide sequence: TGTGCCAGCAGTTGGACCGTCTCTGGGGCCAACGTCCTGACTTTC.

The chain employs TRBV18 and TRBJ1-5; D is unresolved. Germline V gives CDR1 KGHSH, CDR2 LQKENI. The ends were cut back, 5 bases at V and 3 bases at J, with 23 bases in the middle. This CDR3 spans 18 amino acids. CDR3 in amino acids: CASSANPPDLLSNQPQHF. For the CDR3, the DNA is TGTGCCAGCTCAGCAAACCCCCCAGATCTCCTCTCCAATCAGCCCCAGCATTTT.

This clonotype was counted a single time. The chain links TRBV7-6 to TRBJ1-1; 8 bases map to TRBD1. Germline loops: CDR1 SGHVS, CDR2 FNYEAQ. Trimming cost V 7 bases and J 1 base; bases outside gene matches: 11. The CDR3 spans 16 residues. In DNA form, the CDR3 reads TGTGCCAGCAAACCTAACTTAGGGACAGGGAACACTGAAGCTTTCTTT. Translated, it gives CASKPNLGTGNTEAFF.

The genes are TRBV24-1 and TRBJ2-3; 8 bases are shared with TRBD2. The CDR3 consists of 16 residues. Germline assignment: CDR1 KGHDR and CDR2 SFDVKD. The trim removed 4 bases at V and 5 bases at J, leaving 10 bases unmatched. CDR3 loop: CATSDPNGGARDTQYF. The CDR3 DNA sequence: TGTGCCACCAGTGACCCCAACGGGGGGGCCAGAGATACGCAGTATTTT.

This clonotype was seen ten or more times. This sequence joins TRBV7-2 and TRBJ2-5; 12 bases line up with TRBD2. Germline V gene lookup returns CDR1 SGHTA and CDR2 FQGNSA. This CDR3 has 16 amino acids. Unmatched junction bases numbered 6, after V lost 7 bases and J lost 0 bases. The CDR3 bases are TGTGCCAGCAACCTAGGACTAGCGGGGTACCAAGAGACCCAGTACTTC. Protein: CASNLGLAGYQETQYF.

The chain combines TRBV7-9 with TRBJ1-5; D gene unclear. Germline V gene sequence: CDR1 SEHNR, CDR2 FQNEAQ (reference sequence). The CDR3 is 15 amino acids. V gave up 1 base and J gave up 4 bases, with 11 bases separating them. This CDR3 reads CASSLGIRENQPQHF. In DNA form, the CDR3 reads TGTGCCAGCAGCTTAGGGATACGGGAGAATCAGCCCCAGCATTTT.

The sample holds many counts of this clonotype. The rearrangement joins TRBV7-2 to TRBJ1-1; D call uncertain. The CDR3 covers 12 residues. V was clipped by 6 bases and J by 4 bases, with 9 bases between them. Germline values: CDR1 SGHTA, CDR2 FQGNSA. The CDR3 loop is CASRPTATEAFF. CDR3 in DNA: TGTGCCAGCAGGCCAACCGCCACTGAAGCTTTCTTT.